This record covers a single TCR beta chain. As defined, naive CD8 cells were CD45RO-negative and positively selected for CCR7, with terminally differentiated effector memory CD45RA+ cells excluded. The sample originates from a study of shared clonotypes between healthy human individuals. TCRdb's table, derived via immunoSEQ multiplex PCR, lists solely in-frame clones and lacks some. The table includes about 750,000 clones, nearly 95% detected once. Input material: naive CD8+ T cells sorted from blood. This sequence originates from a man aged 25-40 years in good health.

CDR3 bases: TGTGCCAGCAGCCAAGAGGGCAGACAGGGGGCTAATGAAAAACTGTTTTTT. Translation gives CASSQEGRQGANEKLFF. This sequence joins TRBV7-9 and TRBJ1-4; 9 nucleotides line up with TRBD1. V shed 5 bases and J 3 bases; nucleotides not matched to a gene: 10. CDR1 is SEHNR and CDR2 is FQNEAQ in the germline V gene (reference sequence). The CDR3 contains 17 residues.